Following are 23 T cell receptor beta chains from one sample sequenced in a study of blood T cell repertoires in COVID-19. The table came from immunoSEQ multiplex PCR; TCRdb's copy has only in-frame clones and leaves some out. The top ten hold roughly 0.99% of the sample, which has 150,000 or so clones, about 88% seen once. Sequencing was performed on peripheral blood. These TCRs come from a man aged 18 to 35 with acute or convalescent COVID-19.

The chain combines TRBV30 with TRBJ2-1, with 12 bases fitting TRBD2. Germline CDR1 is GTSNPN and CDR2 is SVGIG (reference sequence). After removal of 5 bases from V and 0 bases from J, the junction contained 14 bases not matched to a gene. The CDR3 is 19 residues long. CDR3 sequence reads: CAWSRVASGGASSYNEQFF. CDR3 nucleotide sequence: TGTGCCTGGTCGAGGGTGGCTAGCGGGGGGGCGAGCTCCTACAATGAGCAGTTCTTC.

This chain uses TRBV6-2 or TRBV6-3 with TRBJ2-5; possible D gene TRBD2, 6 bases. This CDR3 comprises 14 residues. Germline CDR1 reads MNHEY; CDR2 reads SVGEGT. V lost 5 bases and J 2 bases, leaving 12 bases between the germline ends. The CDR3 region is CASSDPGGQETQYF. Here the CDR3 DNA reads TGTGCCAGCAGTGACCCCGGGGGACAAGAGACCCAGTACTTC.

The chain carries TRBV7-8 and TRBJ1-5; 7 bases line up with TRBD1. J lost 0 bases, V lost 6 bases, and 8 bases had no gene match. This CDR3 contains 16 residues. CDR1 and CDR2 (germline): SGHVS, FQNEAQ. The CDR3 loop is CASSPSGQYSNQPQHF. CDR3 coding DNA: TGTGCCAGCAGTCCTTCGGGACAGTATAGCAATCAGCCCCAGCATTTT.

This clone was seen more than once but under ten times. The J gene is TRBJ2-3, the V gene TRBV6-6, with TRBD2 as a possible D gene (5 bases). The length of the CDR3 is 13 residues. Per germline, CDR1 MNHNY and CDR2 SVGAGI (reference sequence). V lost 6 bases, J lost 0 bases, and 7 bases lay in between. This CDR3 is CASSGVSTDTQYF. DNA of the CDR3: TGTGCCAGCAGCGGGGTTAGCACAGATACGCAGTATTTT.

The CDR3 reads CASSSPGEPKANYGYTF. Written as DNA, the CDR3 is TGTGCCAGCAGCTCCCCTGGGGAGCCGAAGGCTAACTATGGCTACACCTTC. This rearrangement joins TRBV5-6 to TRBJ1-2; the D is unclear. This CDR3 has 17 residues. Germline V gene lookup returns CDR1 SGHDT and CDR2 YYEEEE. Trimming stripped 3 bases from V and 0 bases from J, with 18 bases between.

This clone was counted between two and nine times. This chain connects TRBV27 to TRBJ1-3; D ambiguous. Germline V CDR1 and CDR2: MNHEY, SMNVEV (reference sequence). CDR3 size: 17 residues. V gave up 5 bases and J gave up 0 bases, with 17 bases separating them. In nucleotides, the CDR3 is TGTGCCAGCAGTCCTACCCGGGGAGGGAGCTCTGGAAACACCATATATTTT. Translated, it gives CASSPTRGGSSGNTIYF.

The chain employs TRBV5-1 and TRBJ1-1, with D perhaps TRBD1 (5 bases). Trimming left V 4 bases short and J 1 base short, with 11 bases between. CDR3 length equals 14 residues. Looked up from germline, CDR1 is SGHRS and CDR2 is YFSETQ. CDR3 in amino acids: CASSHQGGNTEAFF. CDR3 coding DNA: TGCGCCAGCAGCCATCAGGGAGGGAACACTGAAGCTTTCTTT.

The chain recombines TRBV30 with TRBJ1-5, with D possibly matching TRBD1 (6 bases). The CDR3 totals 15 residues. The germline V gene has CDR1 GTSNPN and CDR2 SVGIG (reference sequence). V was pared by 3 bases and J by 2 bases, with 14 bases between. DNA for the CDR3: TGTGCCTGGAGGGCACAGGGATACGGCAATCAGCCCCAGCATTTT. Its protein is CAWRAQGYGNQPQHF.

This clone is a singleton in its sample. The gene calls are TRBV24-1 and TRBJ2-1, with 7 bases identical to TRBD1. From germline, CDR1 is KGHDR and CDR2 SFDVKD. The ends lost 4 bases at V and 2 bases at J; junction bases unmatched: 10. The CDR3 spans 17 residues. Here the CDR3 DNA reads TGTGCCACCAGTGAAAGGTCGACAGGGTATACCTACAATGAGCAGTTCTTC. As protein: CATSERSTGYTYNEQFF.

The J gene is TRBJ1-1, the V gene TRBV15; the D gene is possibly TRBD1 (5 bases). The CDR3 consists of 19 residues. Germline V gene data show CDR1 as LNHNV and CDR2 as YYDKDF (reference sequence). Trimming stripped 0 bases from V and 1 base from J, with 21 bases between. DNA for the CDR3: TGTGCCACCAGCAGAGATTTGCGGGGCCTTGCCGGGAAGAACACTGAAGCTTTCTTT. The encoded protein is CATSRDLRGLAGKNTEAFF.

Only one count was recorded for this clone. V and J are TRBV11-1 and TRBJ2-3; TRBD2 agrees at 8 bases. CDR1 and CDR2 from the germline V gene are SGHAT and FQDESV (reference sequence). The CDR3 consists of 15 residues. The J segment lost 9 bases and the V segment lost 3 bases, leaving 11 bases of the junction unmatched. CDR3: CASSLASGGEGTQYF. The CDR3 coding sequence is TGTGCCAGCAGCTTGGCCAGCGGGGGCGAAGGGACGCAGTATTTT. Complete variable domain (other parts from reference TRBV11-1 and TRBJ2-3): EAEVAQSPRYKITEKSQAVAFWCDPISGHATLYWYRQILGQGPELLVQFQDESVVDDSQLPKDRFSAERLKGVDSTLKIQPAELGDSAMYLCASSLASGGEGTQYFGPGTRLTVL.

The chain has TRBV6-5 and TRBJ2-7, with 8 bases fitting TRBD1. Germline trimming cut 6 bases from V and 2 bases from J; bases unmatched to any gene: 6. Germline V gene data show CDR1 as MNHEY and CDR2 as SVGAGI. CDR3 size: 14 residues. The CDR3 spells CASRAGTGTYEQYF. In DNA, the CDR3 is TGTGCCAGCAGAGCCGGGACAGGCACCTACGAGCAGTACTTC.

The V gene is TRBV6-5, the J gene TRBJ2-5; TRBD1 might be the D (6 bases). The CDR3 is made up of 14 amino acids. The V gene's germline CDR1 is MNHEY and CDR2 SVGAGI. V lost 6 bases and J 2 bases, leaving 13 bases between the germline ends. In DNA, the CDR3 is TGTGCCAGCAGACGACAGGTATCGCAAGAGACCCAGTACTTC. Protein: CASRRQVSQETQYF.

This chain joins TRBV6-1 and TRBJ1-6, with D tentatively TRBD1 (6 bases). V was pared by 1 base and J by 11 bases, with 12 bases between. The CDR3 extends over 14 amino acids. The germline CDR1 and CDR2 sequences are MNHNS and SASEGT. CDR3 amino acids: CASSEGRGEAPLHF. The CDR3 DNA reads as TGTGCCAGCAGTGAAGGCAGGGGAGAGGCACCCCTCCACTTT.

This rearrangement joins TRBV30 to TRBJ2-6; a weak D match, TRBD1 (6 bases). V gave up 4 bases and J gave up 0 bases, with 13 bases separating them. Germline loops: CDR1 GTSNPN, CDR2 SVGIG (reference sequence). This CDR3 is 16 amino acids long. CDR3 protein: CAWTPQGISGANVLTF. The DNA of the CDR3 is TGTGCCTGGACCCCCCAGGGGATCTCTGGGGCCAACGTCCTGACTTTC.

The chain employs TRBV19 and TRBJ2-2, with D tentatively TRBD1 (6 bases). Trimming removed 0 bases from V and 4 bases from J, with 15 bases in between. There are 17 residues in the CDR3. Germline CDR1 is LNHDA and CDR2 is SQIVND (reference sequence). CDR3 coding DNA: TGTGCCAGTAGTATAGAACAGGGAGTTTGGGTCACCGGGGAGCTGTTTTTT. Amino acids: CASSIEQGVWVTGELFF.

V gene TRBV7-9 combines with J gene TRBJ2-3; D is perhaps TRBD2 (6 bases). Trimming took 1 base from V and 2 from J, leaving 16 bases between them. The CDR3 loop spans 17 amino acids. Germline V gene sequence: CDR1 SEHNR, CDR2 FQNEAQ (reference sequence). The CDR3 DNA follows: TGTGCCAGCAGCTTAGGACACGGAGGGGCCTACACAGATACGCAGTATTTT. It specifies CASSLGHGGAYTDTQYF.

The genes are TRBV9 and TRBJ1-1; the match to TRBD1 covers 9 bases. The germline gives CDR1 SGDLS, CDR2 YYNGEE. This CDR3 is built from 16 residues. V trimming: 3 bases; J trimming: 5 bases; junction bases outside the gene matches: 11. This CDR3 is CASSAGQGRGGTEAFF. The CDR3 region has the DNA TGTGCCAGCAGCGCGGGACAGGGACGGGGAGGGACTGAAGCTTTCTTT.

The V and J genes are TRBV18 and TRBJ1-1, with D possibly matching TRBD1 (5 bases). The CDR3 is made up of 14 amino acids. The germline V and J ends were trimmed by 4 bases and 1 base, with 10 bases remaining between them. Germline V gene data show CDR1 as KGHSH and CDR2 as LQKENI. DNA of the CDR3: TGTGCCAGCTCACTCATACAGGAGAACACTGAAGCTTTCTTT. It specifies CASSLIQENTEAFF. The entire variable domain, with the rest obtained from reference TRBV18 and TRBJ1-1, is as follows: NAGVMQNPRHLVRRRGQEARLRCSPMKGHSHVYWYRQLPEEGLKFMVYLQKENIIDESGMPKERFSAEFPKEGPSILRIQQVVRGDSAAYFCASSLIQENTEAFFGQGTRLTVV.

V usage is TRBV6-5 and J usage is TRBJ2-7, with 8 bases aligning to TRBD2. The length of the CDR3 is 15 residues. Germline-derived CDR1 and CDR2 are MNHEY and SVGAGI. V gave up 6 bases and J gave up 2 bases; unmatched junction bases: 9. The DNA of the CDR3 is TGTGCCAGCAGGAAGGACGCGGGGGGTCCCTACGAGCAGTACTTC. As protein: CASRKDAGGPYEQYF.

V is TRBV19 and J is TRBJ1-1; 8 bases fit TRBD1. The CDR3 has 16 residues. Germline V gives CDR1 LNHDA, CDR2 SQIVND (reference sequence). V lost 6 bases, J lost 0 bases, and 9 bases stayed unmatched. DNA of the CDR3: TGTGCCAGTAGCCAGGGACAGGTTTTCATGAACACTGAAGCTTTCTTT. Protein: CASSQGQVFMNTEAFF.

The CDR3 nucleotides are TGTGCCTGGAGCCTAGGGGTCACTGAAGCTTTCTTT. Protein sequence: CAWSLGVTEAFF. V usage is TRBV30 and J usage is TRBJ1-1; tentatively, D is TRBD1 (5 bases). In germline, CDR1 is GTSNPN, CDR2 SVGIG (reference sequence). CDR3 length: 12 residues. Trimming took off 3 bases at V and 4 bases at J, with 9 bases between the two ends.

V usage is TRBV29-1 and J usage is TRBJ2-2; the match to TRBD2 covers 8 bases. V was clipped by 4 bases and J by 4 bases; unmatched bases: 2. Germline loops: CDR1 SQVTM, CDR2 ANQGSEA. The CDR3 loop spans 13 amino acids. The CDR3 DNA reads TGCAGCGTTGTAGCGGGGAGCACCGGGGAGCTGTTTTTT. Amino acid sequence: CSVVAGSTGELFF.